The 19 T cell receptor beta chains below all came from one sample that was sequenced in a study of T cells in women clearing cervical HPV infection. Clones were sequenced by immunoSEQ multiplex PCR, and TCRdb holds only the in-frame ones, with some missing. The sample yields around 46,000 clones, of which the top ten take up less than 40%. The sequencing input was blood buffy coat. These receptors came from a woman between 18 and 70 years old with a cervical HPV16 infection that either progressed to CIN3+ or cleared (not recorded which).

In the case of this clone: The DNA ends 3 residues before the CDR3 does, and the rest of the CDR3 is filled in from the germline J gene. The chain combines TRBV7-6 with TRBJ2-2; D may match TRBD1 or TRBD2 (6 bases each). The CDR3 has 15 residues. CDR1 is SGHVS, CDR2 FNYEAQ, per germline. CDR3 residues: CASSLEGTTNEKLFF. Partial CDR3 DNA: TGTGCCAGCAGCTTGGAGGGGACAACTAATGAAAAG.

With regard to this clone: The read terminates 3 residues before the CDR3 end, so the remaining end is supplied by the germline J gene. The genes are TRBV7-6 and TRBJ2-2, with a possible D match to TRBD2 (7 bases). V dropped 1 base and J dropped 2 bases, with 17 bases sitting between them. Germline assignment: CDR1 SGHVS and CDR2 FNYEAQ. This CDR3 is 18 amino acids long. The chain's CDR3 is CASSLEGGAAINTGELFF. Incomplete CDR3 DNA: TGTGCCAGCAGCTTAGAAGGGGGGGCGGCGATAAACACCGGGGAG.

In the case of this clone: The observed sequence ends 3 residues before the CDR3 terminus, with the missing tail filled in from the germline J gene. This chain joins TRBV5-1 and TRBJ2-2; 8 positions match TRBD2. Germline lookup yields CDR1 SGHRS and CDR2 YFSETQ. V was pared by 0 bases and J by 1 base, with 2 bases of the junction left unmatched. The CDR3 has 16 amino acids. The chain's CDR3 is CASSLAGGENTGELFF. Incomplete CDR3 DNA: TGCGCCAGCAGCTTGGCCGGGGGGGAGAACACCGGGGAG.

Comments on this clone: The read terminates 3 residues before the CDR3 end, so the remaining end is supplied by the germline J gene. This chain links TRBV7-9 with TRBJ2-5; D gene unclear. V lost 6 bases and J 5 bases, leaving 7 bases between the germline ends. Germline lookup yields CDR1 SEHNR and CDR2 FQNEAQ (reference sequence). The CDR3 runs 11 residues. The DNA read from the CDR3 is TGTGCCAGCAGTCCGCAGGAGACC. Translating it yields CASSPQET. The entire CDR3 protein reads CASSPQETQYF. The whole variable domain, remainder taken from reference TRBV7-9 and TRBJ2-5, is DTGVSQNPRHKITKRGQNVTFRCDPISEHNRLYWYRQTLGQGPEFLTYFQNEAQLEKSRLLSDRFSAERPKGSFSTLEIQRTEQGDSAMYLCASSPQETQYFGPGTRLLVL.

Partial CDR3 DNA: TGCGCCAGCAACCCCGATACAGGGAACTATGGC. This gives the protein CASNPDTGNYG. The full CDR3 protein is CASNPDTGNYGYTF. The V gene is TRBV5-1, the J gene TRBJ1-2; possible D gene TRBD1, 6 bases. Read sequence stops 3 residues before the CDR3 end, and the germline J gene provides the missing end. The V end lost 6 bases, the J end lost 2 bases, and 14 bases lay between the germline ends. The CDR3 loop spans 14 amino acids. Per germline, CDR1 SGHRS and CDR2 YFSETQ.

About this clone: Read data end 3 residues before the CDR3 end; the end is taken from the germline J gene. V usage is TRBV5-1 and J usage is TRBJ2-7; possibly TRBD2 for D (6 bases). The germline V gene encodes CDR1 SGHRS and CDR2 YFSETQ. V shed 3 bases and J shed 4 bases, with 17 bases lying between them. The CDR3 loop spans 15 amino acids. The sequenced CDR3 bases are TGCGCCAGCAGCTCAGGGACTTCCGACTCTTACGAG. Encoded protein: CASSSGTSDSYE. The complete CDR3 reads CASSSGTSDSYEQYF. The whole variable domain, filled in from reference TRBV5-1 and TRBJ2-7, reads KAGVTQTPRYLIKTRGQQVTLSCSPISGHRSVSWYQQTPGQGLQFLFEYFSETQRNKGNFPGRFSGRQFSNSRSEMNVSTLELGDSALYLCASSSGTSDSYEQYFGPGTRLTVT.

A word on this clone: The sequence runs out 3 residues before the end of the CDR3; the remainder is reconstructed from the germline J gene. This chain links TRBV11-3 with TRBJ1-2; 10 positions match TRBD1. From germline, CDR1 is SGHNT and CDR2 YENEEA. This CDR3 comprises 15 residues. Trimming at V came to 5 bases and at J to 2 bases, leaving 5 bases not matched to a gene. CDR3 DNA, as far as it was read: TGTGCCAGCAGCCTAAGGACAGGGGGGAACTATGGC. Residues: CASSLRTGGNYG. In full, the CDR3 reads CASSLRTGGNYGYTF.

A word on this clone: The sequenced fragment ends 3 residues before the CDR3 boundary, so the rest is inferred from the germline J gene. The J gene is TRBJ2-3, the V gene TRBV11-3, with no clear D. CDR3 size: 12 residues. Trimming took off 1 base at V and 5 bases at J, with 4 bases between the two ends. Germline V gene sequence: CDR1 SGHNT, CDR2 YENEEA. Partial CDR3 DNA: TGTGCCAGCAGCTTAGCGGGAGATACG. This gives the protein CASSLAGDT. The CDR3 reads in full as CASSLAGDTQYF. Full variable domain (missing parts from reference TRBV11-3 and TRBJ2-3): EAGVVQSPRYKIIEKKQPVAFWCNPISGHNTLYWYLQNLGQGPELLIRYENEEAVDDSQLPKDRFSAERLKGVDSTLKIQPAELGDSAVYLCASSLAGDTQYFGPGTRLTVL.

As regards this clone: The junction shows a germline mismatch at one end, possibly a read error. The read ends 3 residues before the CDR3 terminus; that terminus is restored from the germline J gene. Other DNA sequences from this sample encode an identical CDR3 as well. The chain uses TRBV30 and TRBJ1-3, with 7 positions matching TRBD1. Germline CDR1 GTSNPN, CDR2 SVGIG (reference sequence). The CDR3 has 14 residues. The CDR3 bases that were read are TGTGCCTGGAACAGGGGAGACTCTGGAAACACA. Protein sequence: CAWNRGDSGNT. The full-length CDR3 reads as CAWNRGDSGNTIYF.

Note on this clone: The DNA ends 3 residues before the CDR3 does, and the rest of the CDR3 is filled in from the germline J gene. The V call is TRBV19, the J call TRBJ2-2; TRBD1 agrees at 9 bases. Germline V gene sequence: CDR1 LNHDA, CDR2 SQIVND (reference sequence). The CDR3 sequence is 15 residues long. The part of the CDR3 DNA that was read is TGTGCCAGTACAAGGGACAGGGATTATAATTCACCG. This translates into CASTRDRDYNSP. The complete CDR3 protein is CASTRDRDYNSPLFF.

Details on this clone: The read stops 3 residues short of the end of the CDR3; the missing end is completed from the germline J gene. The chain is built from TRBV7-3 and TRBJ2-2, with a tentative D call TRBD2 (6 bases). V was shortened by 5 bases and J by 7 bases, with 14 bases between the two germline ends. The CDR3 loop spans 14 amino acids. In germline, CDR1 is SGHTA, CDR2 FQGTGA. The part of the CDR3 DNA that was read is TGTGCCAGCAGCAAATCGGGGGAGGACGGGGAG. Translation gives CASSKSGEDGE. The full CDR3 protein is CASSKSGEDGELFF.

With regard to this clone: The CDR3 end falls 3 residues outside the read, so it is completed with the germline J gene. The genes are TRBV18 and TRBJ2-2, with D possibly TRBD1 on 6 matching bases. Germline CDR1 and CDR2: KGHSH and LQKENI. With 4 bases removed from V and 3 bases from J, the gap between germline ends came to 9 bases. CDR3 size: 14 residues. This CDR3 reads CASSRGQHTGELFF. CDR3 bases read: TGTGCCAGCTCACGCGGACAGCACACCGGGGAG.

Comment on this clone: The CDR3 goes on 3 residues after the read ends, and that part is filled in from the germline J gene. This chain connects TRBV11-2 to TRBJ2-7; 14 nucleotides align to TRBD2. Germline V CDR1 and CDR2: SGHAT, FQNNGV. This CDR3 has 15 residues. Trimming cost V 5 bases and J 4 bases; bases outside gene matches: 4. The CDR3 loop reads CASSLRTSGGYEQYF. The covered CDR3 bases are TGTGCCAGCAGCCTAAGGACTAGCGGGGGGTACGAG. The full variable domain, completed using reference TRBV11-2 and TRBJ2-7, is EAGVAQSPRYKIIEKRQSVAFWCNPISGHATLYWYQQILGQGPKLLIQFQNNGVVDDSQLPKDRFSAERLKGVDSTLKIQPAKLEDSAVYLCASSLRTSGGYEQYFGPGTRLTVT.

On this clone itself: The CDR3 is cut off 3 residues early in the read; its end comes from the germline J gene. The gene calls are TRBV11-2 and TRBJ2-7; 8 bases match TRBD1. The CDR3 length is 14 residues. Germline values: CDR1 SGHAT, CDR2 FQNNGV. J was trimmed by 3 bases and V by 5 bases; bases with no gene match: 6. This chain's CDR3 is CASSMDRVGYEQYF. CDR3 bases read: TGTGCCAGCAGCATGGACAGGGTTGGCTACGAG.

Notes on this clone: The CDR3 is cut off 3 residues early in the read; its end comes from the germline J gene. The genes are TRBV18 and TRBJ2-7; 11 nucleotides align to TRBD1. The junction had 0 bases not matched to a gene; V was cut back by 2 bases and J by 3 bases. This CDR3 is 14 amino acids long. Germline V gives CDR1 KGHSH, CDR2 LQKENI. Incomplete CDR3 DNA: TGTGCCAGCTCACCAGGGACAGGGGGCTACGAG. Protein sequence: CASSPGTGGYE. The whole CDR3 is CASSPGTGGYEQYF.

As regards this clone: Read coverage stops 3 residues before the CDR3 terminus; the germline J gene supplies the remainder. The chain links TRBV5-1 to TRBJ1-1; TRBD1 is a possible D gene (5 bases). Germline assignment: CDR1 SGHRS and CDR2 YFSETQ. CDR3 size: 15 residues. Trimming pared 4 bases from V and 2 bases from J, leaving 15 bases between. CDR3 DNA, as far as it was read: TGCGCCAGCAGCCCATGGGCAGGGCCCAACACTGAA. Its protein is CASSPWAGPNTE. The entire CDR3 protein is CASSPWAGPNTEAFF. Variable domain in full (rest from reference TRBV5-1 and TRBJ1-1): KAGVTQTPRYLIKTRGQQVTLSCSPISGHRSVSWYQQTPGQGLQFLFEYFSETQRNKGNFPGRFSGRQFSNSRSEMNVSTLELGDSALYLCASSPWAGPNTEAFFGQGTRLTVV.

Turning to this clone: The sequence runs out 3 residues before the end of the CDR3; the remainder is reconstructed from the germline J gene. Different DNA sequences within this sample yield the same CDR3. J is TRBJ2-3 and V is TRBV5-1; D unclear. Germline-derived CDR1 and CDR2 are SGHRS and YFSETQ. CDR3 length: 13 amino acids. V was trimmed by 0 bases and J by 1 base, leaving 3 bases between them. The part of the CDR3 DNA that was read is TGCGCCAGCAGCTTGGCGGGCACAGATACG. Translation: CASSLAGTDT. The CDR3, in full, reads CASSLAGTDTQYF.

In the case of this clone: The CDR3 goes on 3 residues after the read ends, and that part is filled in from the germline J gene. The J gene is TRBJ1-2, the V gene TRBV2, with 12 positions matching TRBD1. The CDR3 contains 14 residues. Germline V gene data show CDR1 as SNHLY and CDR2 as FYNNEI. CDR3 loop: CASIGGDRGLGYTF. CDR3 DNA (partial): TGTGCCAGCATTGGCGGGGACAGGGGGCTCGGC.

The CDR3 DNA, read in part, is TGTGCCAGCAGCTTCCTGGCGGGAGGGACCGGGGAG. This gives the protein CASSFLAGGTGE. The full CDR3 protein is CASSFLAGGTGELFF. This sequence joins TRBV11-3 and TRBJ2-2, with 9 positions matching TRBD2. Coverage ceases 3 residues before the CDR3 finishes, and the germline J gene fills in the end. V lost 3 bases and J lost 5; bases outside the gene matches: 4. The CDR3 totals 15 residues. CDR1 is SGHNT, CDR2 YENEEA, per germline.